This entry is about one T cell receptor beta chain. The record originates from a study of regulatory T cells in long-lasting Graves disease. V was clipped by 7 bases and J by 0 bases, with 7 bases between them. Germline V gene lookup returns CDR1 MDHEN and CDR2 SYDVKM. The CDR3 sequence is 12 residues long. Time point defined: newly diagnosed GD, antithyroid drugs for less than 3 months. TCR sequences were obtained from RNA taken from PBMCs. Arm-PCR of CDR3 regions and iRepertoire HTBI primers were the basis on which TCR beta libraries were built. TCRdb reprocessed the multiplex PCR reads with MiXCR, giving one entry per CDR3 protein. The sample has under 300,000 distinct CDR3 sequences, 18% seen once.

This specimen consisted of peripheral blood mononuclear cells (PBMCs), obtained at new diagnosis, from a patient treated with antithyroid drugs. The chain links TRBV28 to TRBJ2-7; D might be TRBD2 (6 bases). This receptor was identified in a female donor with Graves disease. This CDR3 reads CASTSVSYEQYF. In DNA, the CDR3 is TGTGCCAGCACTAGCGTCTCCTACGAGCAGTACTTC. The whole variable domain, filled in from reference TRBV28 and TRBJ2-7, reads DVKVTQSSRYLVKRTGEKVFLECVQDMDHENMFWYRQDPGLGLRLIYFSYDVKMKEKGDIPEGYSVSREKKERFSLILESASTNQTSMYLCASTSVSYEQYFGPGTRLTVT.